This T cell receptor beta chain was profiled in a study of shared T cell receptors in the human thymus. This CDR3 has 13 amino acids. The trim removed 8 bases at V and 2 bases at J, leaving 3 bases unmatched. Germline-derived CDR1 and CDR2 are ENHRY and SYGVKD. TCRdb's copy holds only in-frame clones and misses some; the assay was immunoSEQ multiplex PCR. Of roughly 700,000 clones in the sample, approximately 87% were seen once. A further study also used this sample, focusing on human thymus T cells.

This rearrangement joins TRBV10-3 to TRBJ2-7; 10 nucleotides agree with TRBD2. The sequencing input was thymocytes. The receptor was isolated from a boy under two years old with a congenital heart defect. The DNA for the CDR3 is TGTGCCATCGCTAGCGGGGGAGCCTACGAGCAGTACTTC. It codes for CAIASGGAYEQYF.